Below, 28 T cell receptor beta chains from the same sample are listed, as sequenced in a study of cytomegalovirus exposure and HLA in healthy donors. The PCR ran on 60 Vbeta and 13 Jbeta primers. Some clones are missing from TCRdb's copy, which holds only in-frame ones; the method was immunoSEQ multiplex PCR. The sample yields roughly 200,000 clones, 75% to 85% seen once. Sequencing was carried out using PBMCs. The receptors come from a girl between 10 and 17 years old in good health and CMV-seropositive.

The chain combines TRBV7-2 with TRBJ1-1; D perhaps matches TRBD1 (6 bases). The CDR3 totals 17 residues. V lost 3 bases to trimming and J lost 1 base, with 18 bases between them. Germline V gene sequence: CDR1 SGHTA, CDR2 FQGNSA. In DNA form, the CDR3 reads TGTGCCAGCAGCTTCGCCAGGGGAGGGGTGGGGAACACTGAAGCTTTCTTT. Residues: CASSFARGGVGNTEAFF.

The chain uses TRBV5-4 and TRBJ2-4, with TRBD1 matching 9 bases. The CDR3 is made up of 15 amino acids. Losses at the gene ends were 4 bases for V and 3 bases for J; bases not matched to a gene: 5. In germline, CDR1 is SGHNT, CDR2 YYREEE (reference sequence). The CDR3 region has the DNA TGTGCCAGCAGCCCACAGGGGGCTAGCAAAAACATTCAGTACTTC. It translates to CASSPQGASKNIQYF.

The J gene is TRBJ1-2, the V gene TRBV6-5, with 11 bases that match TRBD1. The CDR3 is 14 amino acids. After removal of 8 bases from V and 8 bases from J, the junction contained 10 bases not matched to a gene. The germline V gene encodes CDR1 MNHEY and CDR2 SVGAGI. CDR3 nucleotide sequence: TGTGCCAGCCTTGGAGGACAGGGGGCATGGGGCTACACCTTC. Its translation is CASLGGQGAWGYTF.

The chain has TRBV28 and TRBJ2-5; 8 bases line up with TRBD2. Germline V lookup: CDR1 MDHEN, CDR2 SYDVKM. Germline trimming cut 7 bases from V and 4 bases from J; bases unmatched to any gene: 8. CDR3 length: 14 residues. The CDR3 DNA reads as TGTGCCAGCATCGCGGGGGGAAGCGGAGAGACCCAGTACTTC. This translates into CASIAGGSGETQYF.

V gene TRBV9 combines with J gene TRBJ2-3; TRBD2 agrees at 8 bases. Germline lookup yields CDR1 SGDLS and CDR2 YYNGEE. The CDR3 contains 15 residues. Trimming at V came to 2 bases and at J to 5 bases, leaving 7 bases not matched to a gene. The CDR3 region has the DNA TGTGCCAGCAGCGTTGGCGGGGGGCCAATAGATACGCAGTATTTT. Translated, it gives CASSVGGGPIDTQYF.

CDR3 protein: CSWTGRSSYNEQFF. CDR3 DNA sequence: TGCAGCTGGACAGGGAGAAGCTCCTACAATGAGCAGTTCTTC. The chain links TRBV29-1 to TRBJ2-1; TRBD1 matches at 8 bases. The CDR3 loop spans 14 amino acids. J was trimmed by 0 bases and V by 8 bases; bases with no gene match: 6. CDR1 and CDR2 from the germline V gene are SQVTM and ANQGSEA.

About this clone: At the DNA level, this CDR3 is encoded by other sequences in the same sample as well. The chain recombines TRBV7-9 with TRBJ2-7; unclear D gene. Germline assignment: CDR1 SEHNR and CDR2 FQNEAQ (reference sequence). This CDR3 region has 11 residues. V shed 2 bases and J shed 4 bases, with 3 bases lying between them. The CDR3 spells CASSLTYEQYF. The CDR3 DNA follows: TGTGCCAGCAGCTTAACTTACGAGCAGTACTTC.

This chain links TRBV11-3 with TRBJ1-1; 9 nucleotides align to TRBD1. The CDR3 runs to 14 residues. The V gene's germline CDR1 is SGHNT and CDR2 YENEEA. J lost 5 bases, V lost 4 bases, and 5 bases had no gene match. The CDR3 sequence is CASSSKTGGTEAFF. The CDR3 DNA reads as TGTGCCAGCAGCTCCAAGACAGGGGGGACTGAAGCTTTCTTT.

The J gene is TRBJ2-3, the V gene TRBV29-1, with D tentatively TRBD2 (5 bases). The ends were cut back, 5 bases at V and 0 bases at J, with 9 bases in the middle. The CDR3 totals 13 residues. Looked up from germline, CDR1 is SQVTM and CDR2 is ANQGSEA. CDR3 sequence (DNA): TGCAGCGTTCGTCGGGGTAGCACAGATACGCAGTATTTT. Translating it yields CSVRRGSTDTQYF.

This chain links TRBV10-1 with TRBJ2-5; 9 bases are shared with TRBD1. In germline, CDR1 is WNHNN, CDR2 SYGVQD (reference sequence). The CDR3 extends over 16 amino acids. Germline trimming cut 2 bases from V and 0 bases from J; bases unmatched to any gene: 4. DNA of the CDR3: TGCGCCAGCAGTGAGGGGACAGGGAAGTACCAAGAGACCCAGTACTTC. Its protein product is CASSEGTGKYQETQYF.

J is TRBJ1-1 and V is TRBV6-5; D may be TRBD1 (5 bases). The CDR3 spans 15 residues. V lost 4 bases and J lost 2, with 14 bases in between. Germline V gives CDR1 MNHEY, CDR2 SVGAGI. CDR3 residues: CASSSAPGLNTEAFF. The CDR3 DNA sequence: TGTGCCAGCAGTTCCGCACCGGGACTAAACACTGAAGCTTTCTTT.

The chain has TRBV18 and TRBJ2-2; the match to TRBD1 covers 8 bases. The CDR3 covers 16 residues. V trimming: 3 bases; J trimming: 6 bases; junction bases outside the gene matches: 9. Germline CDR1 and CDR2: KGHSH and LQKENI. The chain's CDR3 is CASSPPRTGIAGELFF. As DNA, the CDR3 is TGTGCCAGCTCACCCCCTAGGACAGGGATCGCCGGGGAGCTGTTTTTT.

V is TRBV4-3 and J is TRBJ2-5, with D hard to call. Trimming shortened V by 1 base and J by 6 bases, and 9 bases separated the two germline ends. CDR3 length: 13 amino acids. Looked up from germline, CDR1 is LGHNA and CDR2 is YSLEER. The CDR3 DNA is TGCGCCAGCAGCCAAGGACTGGAGAAGACCCAGTACTTC. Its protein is CASSQGLEKTQYF.

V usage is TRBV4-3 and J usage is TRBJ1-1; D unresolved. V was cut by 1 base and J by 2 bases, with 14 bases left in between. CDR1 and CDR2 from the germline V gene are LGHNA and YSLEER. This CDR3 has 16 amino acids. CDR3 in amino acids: CASSQGVVQPNTEAFF. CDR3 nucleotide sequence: TGCGCCAGCAGCCAAGGAGTAGTCCAACCCAACACTGAAGCTTTCTTT.

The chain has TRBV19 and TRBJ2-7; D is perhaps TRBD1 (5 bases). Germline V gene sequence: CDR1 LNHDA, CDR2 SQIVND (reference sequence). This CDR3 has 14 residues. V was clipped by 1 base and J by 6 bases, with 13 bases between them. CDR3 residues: CASSIGGRAVEQYF. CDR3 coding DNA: TGTGCCAGTAGTATAGGTGGCAGGGCGGTCGAGCAGTACTTC.

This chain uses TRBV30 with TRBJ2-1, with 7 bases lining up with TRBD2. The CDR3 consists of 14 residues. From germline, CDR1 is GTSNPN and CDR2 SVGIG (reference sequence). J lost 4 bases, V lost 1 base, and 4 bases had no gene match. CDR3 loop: CAWSGGGGYNEQFF. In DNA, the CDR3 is TGTGCCTGGAGTGGGGGGGGAGGGTACAATGAGCAGTTCTTC. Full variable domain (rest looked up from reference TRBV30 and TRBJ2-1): SQTIHQWPATLVQPVGSPLSLECTVEGTSNPNLYWYRQAAGRGLQLLFYSVGIGQISSEVPQNLSASRPQDRQFILSSKKLLLSDSGFYLCAWSGGGGYNEQFFGPGTRLTVL.

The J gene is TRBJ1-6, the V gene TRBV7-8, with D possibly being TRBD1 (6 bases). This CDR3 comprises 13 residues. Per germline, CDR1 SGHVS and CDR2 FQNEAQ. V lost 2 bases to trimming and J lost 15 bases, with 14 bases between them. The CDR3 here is CASSLPSGGRLHF. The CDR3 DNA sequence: TGTGCCAGCAGCTTACCCTCCGGGGGGCGCCTCCACTTT.

The chain's CDR3 is CASSPKFLRYSNQPQHF. The CDR3, as DNA: TGTGCCAGCTCCCCGAAATTCCTGCGTTATAGCAATCAGCCCCAGCATTTT. The genes are TRBV18 and TRBJ1-5; no clear D gene. Germline loops: CDR1 KGHSH, CDR2 LQKENI. This CDR3 has 17 residues. The V end was cut by 6 bases, the J end by 0 bases, with 18 bases between.

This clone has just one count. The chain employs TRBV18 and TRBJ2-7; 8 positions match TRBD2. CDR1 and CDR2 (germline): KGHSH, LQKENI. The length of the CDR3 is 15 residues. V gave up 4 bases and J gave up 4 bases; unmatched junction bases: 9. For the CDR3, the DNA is TGTGCCAGCTCACGGGCACTAGCGGAAATGTACGAGCAGTACTTC. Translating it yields CASSRALAEMYEQYF. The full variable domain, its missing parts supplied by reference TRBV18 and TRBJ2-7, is NAGVMQNPRHLVRRRGQEARLRCSPMKGHSHVYWYRQLPEEGLKFMVYLQKENIIDESGMPKERFSAEFPKEGPSILRIQQVVRGDSAAYFCASSRALAEMYEQYFGPGTRLTVT.

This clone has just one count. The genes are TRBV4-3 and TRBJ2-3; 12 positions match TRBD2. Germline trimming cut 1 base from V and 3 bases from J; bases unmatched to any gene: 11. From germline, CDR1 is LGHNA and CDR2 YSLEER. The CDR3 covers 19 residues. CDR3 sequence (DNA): TGCGCCAGCAGCCAAGTGGCTAGCGGGGGGGCCTCGGGTACAGATACGCAGTATTTT. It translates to CASSQVASGGASGTDTQYF.

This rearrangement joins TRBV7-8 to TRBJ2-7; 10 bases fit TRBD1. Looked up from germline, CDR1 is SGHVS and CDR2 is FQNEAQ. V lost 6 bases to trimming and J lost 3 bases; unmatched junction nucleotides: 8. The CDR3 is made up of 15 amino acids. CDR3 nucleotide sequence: TGTGCCAGCAGACCTTCTGGGACAGGGGACTACGAGCAGTACTTC. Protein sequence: CASRPSGTGDYEQYF. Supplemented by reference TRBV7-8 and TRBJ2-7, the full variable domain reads GAGVSQSPRYKVAKRGQDVALRCDPISGHVSLFWYQQALGQGPEFLTYFQNEAQLDKSGLPSDRFFAERPEGSVSTLKIQRTQQEDSAVYLCASRPSGTGDYEQYFGPGTRLTVT.

The CDR3 bases are TGTGCCAGCAGTTACTCCCGGGACAGGGGAAACACCATATATTTT. Amino acid sequence: CASSYSRDRGNTIYF. This chain connects TRBV6-5 to TRBJ1-3, with 8 positions matching TRBD1. The CDR3 consists of 15 residues. Germline V gene data show CDR1 as MNHEY and CDR2 as SVGAGI. V lost 0 bases to trimming and J lost 4 bases; unmatched junction nucleotides: 2.

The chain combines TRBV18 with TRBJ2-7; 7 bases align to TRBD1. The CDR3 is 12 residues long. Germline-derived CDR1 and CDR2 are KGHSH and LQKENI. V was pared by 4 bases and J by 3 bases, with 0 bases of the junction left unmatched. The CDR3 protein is CASSRDSYEQYF. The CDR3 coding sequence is TGTGCCAGCTCACGGGACAGCTACGAGCAGTACTTC.

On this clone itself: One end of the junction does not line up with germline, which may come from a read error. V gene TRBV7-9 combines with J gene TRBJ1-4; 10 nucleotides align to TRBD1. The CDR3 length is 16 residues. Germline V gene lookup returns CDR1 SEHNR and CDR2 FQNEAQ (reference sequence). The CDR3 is CSSSLSTGTGAGKLFF. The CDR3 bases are TGTTCCAGCAGCCTCTCCACCGGGACAGGGGCCGGAAAACTGTTTTTT.

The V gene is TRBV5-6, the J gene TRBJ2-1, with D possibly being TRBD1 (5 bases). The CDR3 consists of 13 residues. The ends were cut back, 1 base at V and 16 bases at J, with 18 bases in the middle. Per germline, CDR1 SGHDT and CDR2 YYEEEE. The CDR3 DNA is TGTGCCAGCAGCTTGACCTTACAGGCTTTCCACTTCTTC. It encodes CASSLTLQAFHFF.

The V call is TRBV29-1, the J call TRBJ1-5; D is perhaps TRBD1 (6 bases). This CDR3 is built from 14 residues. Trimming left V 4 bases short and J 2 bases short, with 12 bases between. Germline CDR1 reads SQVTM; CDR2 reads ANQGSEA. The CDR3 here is CSVAWAGGNQPQHF. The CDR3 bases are TGCAGCGTTGCGTGGGCAGGGGGCAATCAGCCCCAGCATTTT.

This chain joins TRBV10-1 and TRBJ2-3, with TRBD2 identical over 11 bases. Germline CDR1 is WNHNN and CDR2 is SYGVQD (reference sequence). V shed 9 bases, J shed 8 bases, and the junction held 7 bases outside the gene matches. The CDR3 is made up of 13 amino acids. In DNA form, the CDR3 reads TGCGCCAGTGGTCTAGCGGGGGGCGCTACGCAGTATTTT. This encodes CASGLAGGATQYF.

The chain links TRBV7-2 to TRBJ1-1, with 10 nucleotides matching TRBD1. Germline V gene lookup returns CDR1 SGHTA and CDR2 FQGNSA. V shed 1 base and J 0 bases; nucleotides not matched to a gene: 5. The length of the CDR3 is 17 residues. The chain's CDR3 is CASSLGGGQGLNTEAFF. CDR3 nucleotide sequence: TGTGCCAGCAGCTTAGGGGGGGGACAGGGGCTGAACACTGAAGCTTTCTTT.